This TCR beta chain appears in the sequencing data of a study of T cell repertoires in cytomegalovirus infection. The wider study: CMV infection together with matching HLA type was indicated by public TCR beta signatures.

The junction had 15 bases not matched to a gene; V was cut back by 6 bases and J by 3 bases. In germline, CDR1 is DFQATT, CDR2 SNEGSKA (reference sequence). The CDR3 length is 16 residues. Points on this clonotype: Its antigen is undetermined.

TCRdb reprocessed the reads via MiXCR and lists one record per CDR3 protein. The sample records around 430,000 distinct CDR3 sequences, about two fifths being singletons. The receptor was isolated from a human donor in good health (CMV status not recorded). Some clones in this sample may be carry-over from other donors' samples. This rearrangement joins TRBV20-1 to TRBJ2-5; 8 bases fit TRBD1. The specimen comprised cultured PBMCs, sampled from culture after CMV antigen stimulation. As DNA, the CDR3 is TGCAGTGCAGCCGACAGGGGCGGGGAGGCTAAAGAGACCCAGTACTTC. Translated: CSAADRGGEAKETQYF.